These 23 T cell receptor beta chains came from one sample sequenced in a study of T cells in Graves' hyperthyroidism and ophthalmopathy. The source material, RNA transcripts, was used to amplify TCR beta CDR3 regions. During a first-round RT-PCR of the TCR CDR3, the HTBI primer set was used. TCRdb re-called the multiplex PCR reads through MiXCR, storing one row per CDR3 protein. The sample has around 600,000 distinct CDR3 sequences; 14% are singletons. Sample: blood. These receptors were taken from a young woman with Graves' ophthalmopathy.

This clonotype has at least ten counts. The rearrangement links TRBV9 to TRBJ2-7, with 7 bases that match TRBD2. Looked up from germline, CDR1 is SGDLS and CDR2 is YYNGEE. J was trimmed by 2 bases and V by 0 bases; bases with no gene match: 5. This CDR3 region has 15 residues. The CDR3 is CASSVGSSGAYEQYF. CDR3 nucleotide sequence: TGTGCCAGCAGCGTAGGTTCTAGCGGCGCCTACGAGCAGTACTTC.

This clonotype was detected only a few times. A much larger clone lies a single base off, so this may be a read error. J is TRBJ2-1 and V is TRBV20-1; 9 bases are shared with TRBD2. Germline CDR1 reads DFQATT; CDR2 reads SNEGSKA (reference sequence). The CDR3 spans 17 residues. CDR3 bases: TGCAGTGCTAGAGAAATAGCGGGAGAAAGGATATACAATGAGCAGTCCTTC. Encoded protein: CSAREIAGERIYNEQSF.

V gene TRBV6-2 or TRBV6-3 combines with J gene TRBJ2-7; D possibly corresponds to TRBD2 (6 bases). This CDR3 is 16 amino acids long. V shed 5 bases and J shed 6 bases, with 23 bases lying between them. Germline CDR1 reads MNHEY; CDR2 reads SVGEGT. The CDR3 nucleotides are TGTGCCAGCAGTAGGCTGACGGGAGTAGAAGTTAGCGAGCAGTACTTC. Protein: CASSRLTGVEVSEQYF.

This chain connects TRBV27 to TRBJ1-6; TRBD1 matches at 7 bases. Trimming removed 7 bases from V and 7 bases from J; junction bases left unmatched: 10. Germline values: CDR1 MNHEY, CDR2 SMNVEV (reference sequence). There are 15 residues in the CDR3. The CDR3 spells CASTLTGFRNSPLHF. CDR3 sequence (DNA): TGTGCCAGCACCCTGACAGGGTTTCGGAATTCACCCCTCCACTTT.

This clonotype was counted many times. This chain joins TRBV5-1 and TRBJ1-1; D is unclear. Per germline, CDR1 SGHRS and CDR2 YFSETQ. The length of the CDR3 is 14 residues. The germline V and J ends were trimmed by 1 base and 3 bases, with 10 bases remaining between them. DNA of the CDR3: TGCGCCAGCAGCTTGCGGGCAGATTACACTGAAGCTTTCTTT. Translation gives CASSLRADYTEAFF.

The table lists this clonotype with many counts. This sequence joins TRBV30 and TRBJ2-5, with 8 bases aligning to TRBD1. V was clipped by 5 bases and J by 4 bases; unmatched bases: 3. Germline V gene data show CDR1 as GTSNPN and CDR2 as SVGIG (reference sequence). CDR3 length: 12 residues. The CDR3 here is CAWGQGGETQYF. CDR3 nucleotides: TGTGCCTGGGGACAGGGAGGAGAGACCCAGTACTTC.

About this clonotype: This sequence may be a read error, since a much larger clone differs from it by one base. The V gene is TRBV3-1, the J gene TRBJ2-1, with D maybe TRBD1 (6 bases). The CDR3 spans 16 residues. The V end was cut by 0 bases, the J end by 3 bases, with 12 bases between. Germline V gene sequence: CDR1 LGHDT, CDR2 YNNKEL (reference sequence). The CDR3 DNA follows: TGTGCCAGCAGCCAAGAGAGGACAGCCGTCTACAATGAGCAGTTCTTC. It specifies CASSQERTAVYNEQFF.

This clonotype has a count of ten or more. The chain links TRBV6-2 or TRBV6-3 to TRBJ1-2; TRBD1 matches 10 bases. Losses at the gene ends were 5 bases for V and 7 bases for J; bases not matched to a gene: 4. The CDR3 extends over 13 amino acids. CDR1 is MNHEY and CDR2 is SVGEGT in the germline V gene. The CDR3 sequence: CASSLGTGVGYTF. CDR3 bases: TGTGCCAGCAGTCTCGGGACAGGGGTTGGCTACACCTTC.

This clonotype was counted a few times. A single base separates this from a much larger clone, so it may be a read error. This chain links TRBV7-3 with TRBJ2-1; perhaps TRBD2 as D (7 bases). Trimming shortened V by 5 bases and J by 7 bases, and 15 bases separated the two germline ends. Germline V gene sequence: CDR1 SGHTA, CDR2 FQGTGA. The CDR3 extends over 14 amino acids. CDR3 nucleotide sequence: TGTGCCAGCAGCGCCGGACGGGGGGCAAATGAGCAGTTCTTC. Amino acids: CASSAGRGANEQFF. Combining the CDR3 with reference TRBV7-3 and TRBJ2-1 gives the whole variable domain GAGVSQTPSNKVTEKGKYVELRCDPISGHTALYWYRQSLGQGPEFLIYFQGTGAADDSGLPNDRFFAVRPEGSVSTLKIQRTERGDSAVYLCASSAGRGANEQFFGPGTRLTVL.

The table lists this clonotype with many counts. This chain connects TRBV3-1 to TRBJ2-7; 8 positions agree with TRBD2. The CDR3 totals 16 residues. The trim removed 4 bases at V and 7 bases at J, leaving 15 bases unmatched. Looked up from germline, CDR1 is LGHDT and CDR2 is YNNKEL (reference sequence). The CDR3 coding sequence is TGTGCCAGCAGCCCCCCCGGGCTAGCGGGCTCCGCGGAGCAGTACTTC. It specifies CASSPPGLAGSAEQYF.

The rearrangement joins TRBV2 to TRBJ2-7; D not resolved. Germline CDR1 SNHLY, CDR2 FYNNEI. V lost 6 bases, J lost 6 bases, and 12 bases lay in between. The CDR3 extends over 12 amino acids. CDR3 bases: TGTGCCAGCAGCGACTCCCCGCTCGAGCAGTACTTC. Translating gives CASSDSPLEQYF.

There are many counts of this clonotype. The rearrangement uses TRBV20-1 and TRBJ1-5, with D perhaps TRBD1 (5 bases). The CDR3 covers 13 residues. Germline V lookup: CDR1 DFQATT, CDR2 SNEGSKA (reference sequence). Trimming removed 4 bases at V and 0 bases at J, with 7 bases between. The CDR3 loop reads CSAMQGSNQPQHF. In DNA form, the CDR3 reads TGCAGTGCTATGCAGGGTAGCAATCAGCCCCAGCATTTT.

This clonotype was seen repeatedly, ten times or more. The chain joins TRBV18 to TRBJ2-1; D is unresolved. CDR1 is KGHSH and CDR2 is LQKENI in the germline V gene. This CDR3 contains 14 residues. Trimming removed 2 bases at V and 3 bases at J, with 8 bases between. The CDR3 protein is CASSPTQNYNEQFF. CDR3 nucleotide sequence: TGTGCCAGCTCACCAACTCAAAACTACAATGAGCAGTTCTTC.

The chain recombines TRBV10-3 with TRBJ2-7; D perhaps matches TRBD2 (6 bases). CDR3 length: 15 amino acids. Looked up from germline, CDR1 is ENHRY and CDR2 is SYGVKD. Trimming pared 6 bases from V and 1 base from J, leaving 16 bases between. In nucleotides, the CDR3 is TGTGCCATCAGAGAAGACGGAGGGAGGTCCTACGAGCAGTACTTC. Residues: CAIREDGGRSYEQYF.

At least ten counts were recorded for this clonotype. The chain combines TRBV3-2 with TRBJ2-2; the DNA was not used to check the table's D call, TRBD2. TRBV3-2 is reported as a pseudogene. The CDR3 is made up of 18 amino acids. CDR3 bases: TGTGCCAGCAGCCGACCGGGGACTAGCGGGAGGGCCACCGGGGAGCTGTTTTTT. As protein: CASSRPGTSGRATGELFF.

This clonotype was recorded at least ten times. The DNA for the CDR3 is TGTGCCAGCGAATGGGCGGGAGTGGCCTACGAGCAGTACTTC. Translation gives CASEWAGVAYEQYF. The genes are TRBV7-9 and TRBJ2-7; TRBD2 matches 7 bases. The germline gives CDR1 SEHNR, CDR2 FQNEAQ (reference sequence). J lost 2 bases, V lost 8 bases, and 9 bases had no gene match. The CDR3 is 14 amino acids.

The sample holds many counts of this clonotype. V and J are TRBV6-5 and TRBJ1-1, with D unresolved. Germline loops: CDR1 MNHEY, CDR2 SVGAGI. The CDR3 has 13 residues. V was clipped by 2 bases and J by 4 bases, with 8 bases between them. CDR3: CASSYEVGTEAFF. The CDR3 DNA sequence: TGTGCCAGCAGTTACGAAGTGGGCACTGAAGCTTTCTTT.

This clonotype occurred many times. V and J are TRBV20-1 and TRBJ2-3, with D tentatively TRBD2 (6 bases). V shed 5 bases and J shed 2 bases, with 14 bases lying between them. The CDR3 has 14 residues. Per germline, CDR1 DFQATT and CDR2 SNEGSKA (reference sequence). CDR3 amino acids: CSAARDSFTDTQYF. In DNA form, the CDR3 reads TGCAGTGCTGCCCGGGACTCATTCACAGATACGCAGTATTTT.

The genes are TRBV7-3 and TRBJ2-1; TRBD2 aligns across 10 bases. After removal of 5 bases from V and 7 bases from J, the junction contained 8 bases not matched to a gene. CDR3 length: 15 residues. Looked up from germline, CDR1 is SGHTA and CDR2 is FQGTGA. In nucleotides, the CDR3 is TGTGCCAGCAGCCCGCTAGCGGGAGAGGGGAATGAGCAGTTCTTC. Amino acids: CASSPLAGEGNEQFF.

The V call is TRBV28, the J call TRBJ2-5; no clear D gene. Trimming shortened V by 6 bases and J by 4 bases, and 15 bases separated the two germline ends. This CDR3 contains 14 residues. Germline CDR1 MDHEN, CDR2 SYDVKM. CDR3 sequence reads: CASSPTGPGETQYF. The DNA for the CDR3 is TGTGCCAGCAGCCCTACTGGGCCCGGAGAGACCCAGTACTTC. The variable domain in full, completed from reference TRBV28 and TRBJ2-5, reads DVKVTQSSRYLVKRTGEKVFLECVQDMDHENMFWYRQDPGLGLRLIYFSYDVKMKEKGDIPEGYSVSREKKERFSLILESASTNQTSMYLCASSPTGPGETQYFGPGTRLLVL.

This rearrangement joins TRBV7-9 to TRBJ1-1, with D perhaps matching TRBD1 (6 bases). Germline V lookup: CDR1 SEHNR, CDR2 FQNEAQ (reference sequence). V dropped 4 bases and J dropped 2 bases, with 26 bases sitting between them. This CDR3 spans 19 amino acids. Here the CDR3 reads CASSSAPGAVPPLNTEAFF. For the CDR3, the DNA is TGTGCCAGCAGCTCAGCTCCGGGGGCCGTGCCACCACTTAACACTGAAGCTTTCTTT.

The V and J genes are TRBV27 and TRBJ2-7; D possibly corresponds to TRBD2 (6 bases). The germline gives CDR1 MNHEY, CDR2 SMNVEV (reference sequence). The V and J ends lost 2 bases and 3 bases respectively, with 11 bases between them. CDR3 length equals 14 residues. The CDR3 DNA is TGTGCCAGCAGTTTAGCGGGACCGTTCTACGAGCAGTACTTC. As protein: CASSLAGPFYEQYF.

The sample holds a few counts of this clonotype. The chain carries TRBV3-1 and TRBJ2-1, with 8 bases fitting TRBD2. The V gene's germline CDR1 is LGHDT and CDR2 YNNKEL (reference sequence). V lost 4 bases, J lost 0 bases, and 14 bases stayed unmatched. This CDR3 is built from 19 residues. CDR3 region: CASSPLLGAREVSYNEQFF. The CDR3 bases are TGTGCCAGCAGCCCCTTACTCGGGGCGCGGGAGGTCTCCTACAATGAGCAGTTCTTC.